These 25 T cell receptor beta chains came from one sample sequenced in a study of T cell responses to AZD1222 COVID-19 vaccine. Produced via immunoSEQ multiplex PCR; TCRdb's table is partial and in-frame only. The sample shows 110,000 to 150,000 clones, approximately 83% of them seen only once. Sequenced here: peripheral blood, sampled on day 0 of AZD1222 vaccination. The receptors derive from an adult in good health.

The rearrangement joins TRBV11-2 to TRBJ2-7; possibly TRBD2 for D (6 bases). The CDR3 spans 14 residues. Germline values: CDR1 SGHAT, CDR2 FQNNGV. Trimming shortened V by 3 bases and J by 9 bases, and 18 bases separated the two germline ends. Written as DNA, the CDR3 is TGTGCCAGCAGCTTCGGACTACCGCCTGAGGGGCAGTACTTC. It yields the protein CASSFGLPPEGQYF. The full variable domain, in which reference TRBV11-2 and TRBJ2-7 provide the parts outside the CDR3, is EAGVAQSPRYKIIEKRQSVAFWCNPISGHATLYWYQQILGQGPKLLIQFQNNGVVDDSQLPKDRFSAERLKGVDSTLKIQPAKLEDSAVYLCASSFGLPPEGQYFGPGTRLTVT.

The chain links TRBV29-1 to TRBJ2-3; D may be TRBD1 (6 bases). The CDR3 totals 13 residues. The germline CDR1 and CDR2 sequences are SQVTM and ANQGSEA. Trimming cost V 3 bases and J 4 bases, with 11 bases left between them. The CDR3 region has the DNA TGCAGCGTTGATTTACAGGGTGCAGATACGCAGTATTTT. The encoded protein is CSVDLQGADTQYF.

The chain combines TRBV2 with TRBJ2-1, with D possibly being TRBD2 (7 bases). Trimming stripped 5 bases from V and 2 bases from J, with 13 bases between. This CDR3 spans 15 amino acids. Germline CDR1 is SNHLY and CDR2 is FYNNEI. CDR3 bases: TGTGCCAGCAGTCCAGGCGGGGGCCCCTACAATGAGCAGTTCTTC. Translation: CASSPGGGPYNEQFF.

The chain carries TRBV2 and TRBJ2-1, with 8 bases matching TRBD2. The CDR3 runs 13 residues. The V gene's germline CDR1 is SNHLY and CDR2 FYNNEI. J was trimmed by 6 bases and V by 3 bases; bases with no gene match: 1. CDR3 amino acids: CASSDGTSNEQFF. CDR3 DNA sequence: TGTGCCAGCAGTGATGGGACTAGCAATGAGCAGTTCTTC. Together with reference TRBV2 and TRBJ2-1, the CDR3 gives the full variable domain: EPEVTQTPSHQVTQMGQEVILRCVPISNHLYFYWYRQILGQKVEFLVSFYNNEISEKSEIFDDQFSVERPDGSNFTLKIRSTKLEDSAMYFCASSDGTSNEQFFGPGTRLTVL.

This clone came up a few times. The V gene is TRBV24-1, the J gene TRBJ2-3; D not resolved. From germline, CDR1 is KGHDR and CDR2 SFDVKD. The length of the CDR3 is 13 residues. V dropped 3 bases and J dropped 7 bases, with 10 bases sitting between them. This CDR3 is CATSDPSVNTQYF. Here the CDR3 DNA reads TGTGCCACCAGTGATCCGTCGGTAAATACGCAGTATTTT.

The gene calls are TRBV5-8 and TRBJ1-6; 7 nucleotides align to TRBD1. This CDR3 has 15 residues. Germline trimming cut 0 bases from V and 7 bases from J; bases unmatched to any gene: 4. In germline, CDR1 is SGHTS, CDR2 YDEGEE. CDR3 loop: CASSLGQGGNSPLHF. In nucleotides, the CDR3 is TGTGCCAGCAGCTTGGGACAGGGAGGGAATTCACCCCTCCACTTT. Full variable domain (remainder filled in from reference TRBV5-8 and TRBJ1-6): EAGVTQSPTHLIKTRGQQATLRCSPISGHTSVYWYQQALGLGLQFLLWYDEGEERNRGNFPPRFSGRQFPNYSSELNVNALELEDSALYLCASSLGQGGNSPLHFGNGTRLTVT.

The rearrangement uses TRBV30 and TRBJ2-7; D possibly corresponds to TRBD1 (6 bases). V lost 3 bases and J lost 1, with 10 bases in between. Germline lookup yields CDR1 GTSNPN and CDR2 SVGIG (reference sequence). The CDR3 spans 13 residues. The CDR3 loop is CAWRNRVSYEQYF. CDR3 coding DNA: TGTGCCTGGAGGAACAGGGTGTCCTACGAGCAGTACTTC.

The chain has TRBV19 and TRBJ1-3; D perhaps matches TRBD1 (6 bases). V lost 4 bases and J lost 0, with 16 bases in between. Per the germline V gene, CDR1 is LNHDA and CDR2 is SQIVND (reference sequence). CDR3 length: 17 amino acids. The CDR3 loop reads CASSTNLQGLSGNTIYF. CDR3 nucleotides: TGTGCCAGTAGTACCAACTTACAGGGACTCTCTGGAAACACCATATATTTT.

V usage is TRBV7-2 and J usage is TRBJ2-2; 8 bases line up with TRBD1. From germline, CDR1 is SGHTA and CDR2 FQGNSA. The CDR3 is 15 residues long. V was clipped by 2 bases and J by 7 bases; unmatched bases: 6. The CDR3 is CASSLPGQGVGELFF. The DNA for the CDR3 is TGTGCCAGCAGCTTACCCGGACAGGGTGTCGGGGAGCTGTTTTTT.

The chain is built from TRBV28 and TRBJ1-6; D perhaps matches TRBD1 (6 bases). The CDR3 covers 13 residues. Trimming took off 7 bases at V and 8 bases at J, with 12 bases between the two ends. Germline values: CDR1 MDHEN, CDR2 SYDVKM. The CDR3 region is CASTGGRDSPLHF. The DNA for the CDR3 is TGTGCCAGCACTGGGGGCAGGGATTCACCCCTCCACTTT.

This chain joins TRBV6-1 and TRBJ1-5; tentatively, D is TRBD1 (6 bases). With 4 bases removed from V and 0 bases from J, the gap between germline ends came to 13 bases. This CDR3 has 16 residues. CDR1 is MNHNS, CDR2 SASEGT, per germline. The CDR3 is CASSGLLRGSNQPQHF. The CDR3 DNA sequence: TGTGCCAGCAGTGGCCTACTCAGGGGTAGCAATCAGCCCCAGCATTTT.

The V and J genes are TRBV6-5 and TRBJ2-2; the match to TRBD1 covers 8 bases. The CDR3 has 12 amino acids. Germline V lookup: CDR1 MNHEY, CDR2 SVGAGI. After removal of 11 bases from V and 4 bases from J, the junction contained 3 bases not matched to a gene. The CDR3 sequence is CAEQGGTGELFF. Here the CDR3 DNA reads TGTGCCGAACAGGGGGGCACCGGGGAGCTGTTTTTT.

The chain links TRBV9 to TRBJ2-7; D remains unclear. V lost 3 bases to trimming and J lost 6 bases, with 10 bases between them. The CDR3 has 12 amino acids. Germline V gene lookup returns CDR1 SGDLS and CDR2 YYNGEE. CDR3 DNA sequence: TGTGCCAGCAGCGGGCGAGGCGGCGAGCAGTACTTC. Translating gives CASSGRGGEQYF. The entire variable domain, with the rest obtained from reference TRBV9 and TRBJ2-7, is as follows: DSGVTQTPKHLITATGQRVTLRCSPRSGDLSVYWYQQSLDQGLQFLIQYYNGEERAKGNILERFSAQQFPDLHSELNLSSLELGDSALYFCASSGRGGEQYFGPGTRLTVT.

This clone was found once. This chain links TRBV2 with TRBJ1-2; D remains unclear. The CDR3 extends over 11 amino acids. CDR1 is SNHLY and CDR2 is FYNNEI in the germline V gene. V was cut by 10 bases and J by 7 bases, with 13 bases left in between. The CDR3 sequence is CATEIMGGYTF. CDR3 DNA sequence: TGTGCCACGGAGATTATGGGTGGCTACACCTTC.

This rearrangement joins TRBV5-4 to TRBJ1-2; maybe TRBD1 (5 bases). The germline V gene encodes CDR1 SGHNT and CDR2 YYREEE (reference sequence). The CDR3 consists of 14 residues. Deletions cut 0 bases from V and 6 bases from J, with 12 bases between. As DNA, the CDR3 is TGTGCCAGCAGCTTGGCAGGGTTTTCGGATGGCTACACCTTC. It encodes CASSLAGFSDGYTF.

This chain links TRBV6-5 with TRBJ2-7; 8 nucleotides match TRBD2. The germline V gene encodes CDR1 MNHEY and CDR2 SVGAGI. The CDR3 has 16 amino acids. V lost 3 bases, J lost 0 bases, and 7 bases stayed unmatched. CDR3 in DNA: TGTGCCAGCAGTTATCAGTTAGCGGGGCACTCCTACGAGCAGTACTTC. Translation: CASSYQLAGHSYEQYF.

This sequence joins TRBV30 and TRBJ1-1, with D possibly being TRBD1 (5 bases). This CDR3 is built from 13 residues. Trimming pared 5 bases from V and 1 base from J, leaving 11 bases between. CDR1 and CDR2 from the germline V gene are GTSNPN and SVGIG (reference sequence). CDR3: CAWSGTANTEAFF. CDR3 sequence (DNA): TGTGCCTGGTCCGGGACGGCGAACACTGAAGCTTTCTTT.

The J gene is TRBJ2-3, the V gene TRBV6-5, with 9 bases lining up with TRBD2. With V trimmed by 8 bases and J by 4 bases, 10 bases remained unmatched. CDR1 is MNHEY, CDR2 SVGAGI, per germline. The CDR3 runs 15 residues. Written as DNA, the CDR3 is TGTGCCAGCTCTTGGGTGGCGGGAGGGGCAGATACGCAGTATTTT. Its translation is CASSWVAGGADTQYF.

This clone was detected only once. This sequence joins TRBV28 and TRBJ1-2; no definite D call. Germline CDR1 MDHEN, CDR2 SYDVKM. The CDR3 is made up of 15 amino acids. The V gene lost 2 bases and the J gene lost 4 bases, with 14 bases spanning the gap. In DNA form, the CDR3 reads TGTGCCAGCAGTTTAGGTAAAGTCAGTTCCTATGGCTACACCTTC. Its translation is CASSLGKVSSYGYTF.

This clone appeared a few times. V is TRBV7-9 and J is TRBJ2-5; 8 bases line up with TRBD2. The V gene end was trimmed by 5 bases and the J gene end by 0 bases; junction bases not matched to a gene: 5. The CDR3 consists of 15 residues. The germline gives CDR1 SEHNR, CDR2 FQNEAQ (reference sequence). CDR3 protein: CASSQGLVYQETQYF. Written as DNA, the CDR3 is TGTGCCAGCAGCCAGGGACTAGTGTACCAAGAGACCCAGTACTTC.

This chain uses TRBV28 with TRBJ1-4; possibly TRBD1 for D (6 bases). This CDR3 is built from 13 residues. The V end was cut by 8 bases, the J end by 4 bases, with 11 bases between. The germline V gene has CDR1 MDHEN and CDR2 SYDVKM. The CDR3, as DNA: TGTGCCAGCCTGAGGGGGGATAATGAAAAACTGTTTTTT. This encodes CASLRGDNEKLFF.

This chain links TRBV5-4 with TRBJ1-5, with 7 bases identical to TRBD1. V shed 4 bases, J shed 9 bases, and the junction held 7 bases outside the gene matches. The germline V gene has CDR1 SGHNT and CDR2 YYREEE (reference sequence). This CDR3 spans 13 amino acids. CDR3 DNA: TGTGCCAGCAGCCCGGACAGGCGATTGCCCCAGCATTTT. Protein sequence: CASSPDRRLPQHF.

The chain joins TRBV7-2 to TRBJ2-1; D is tentatively TRBD1 or TRBD2 (5 bases each). V was clipped by 1 base and J by 7 bases, with 11 bases between them. This CDR3 comprises 14 residues. Germline V lookup: CDR1 SGHTA, CDR2 FQGNSA. Here the CDR3 DNA reads TGTGCCAGCAGCTTAGGGGGGATGTTTAATGAGCAGTTCTTC. Translation: CASSLGGMFNEQFF.

This CDR3 reads CASSPEAGVVNEQFF. The DNA of the CDR3 is TGCGCCAGCAGCCCGGAAGCGGGAGTAGTTAATGAGCAGTTCTTC. The J gene is TRBJ2-1, the V gene TRBV5-1; 8 bases match TRBD2. This CDR3 comprises 15 residues. Per the germline V gene, CDR1 is SGHRS and CDR2 is YFSETQ. With V trimmed by 4 bases and J by 7 bases, 10 bases remained unmatched.

This clone showed up just once. The chain is built from TRBV10-1 and TRBJ2-7, with D uncertain. V lost 4 bases to trimming and J lost 4 bases, with 17 bases between them. The CDR3 spans 15 residues. Germline V CDR1 and CDR2: WNHNN, SYGVQD (reference sequence). CDR3 sequence: CASSAPPGQLYEQYF. The CDR3 nucleotides are TGCGCCAGCAGTGCACCCCCGGGCCAGCTTTACGAGCAGTACTTC.